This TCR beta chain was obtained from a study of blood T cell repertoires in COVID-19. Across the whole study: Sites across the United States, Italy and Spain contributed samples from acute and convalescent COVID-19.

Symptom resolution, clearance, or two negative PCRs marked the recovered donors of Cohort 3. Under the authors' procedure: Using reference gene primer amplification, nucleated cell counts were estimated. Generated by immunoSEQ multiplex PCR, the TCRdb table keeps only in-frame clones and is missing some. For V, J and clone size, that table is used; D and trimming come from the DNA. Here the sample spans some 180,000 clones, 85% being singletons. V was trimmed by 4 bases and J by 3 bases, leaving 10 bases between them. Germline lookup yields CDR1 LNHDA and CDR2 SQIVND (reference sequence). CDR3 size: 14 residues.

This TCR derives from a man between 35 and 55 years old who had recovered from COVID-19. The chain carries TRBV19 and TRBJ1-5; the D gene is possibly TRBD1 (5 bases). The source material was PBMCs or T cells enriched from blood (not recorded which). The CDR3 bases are TGTGCCAGTAGTAAATACGGACACAATCAGCCCCAGCATTTT. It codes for CASSKYGHNQPQHF.